A single T cell receptor beta chain is shown here with its context. This entry belongs to a study of blood T cell repertoires in COVID-19. At the level of the study: Spain, Italy and the United States supplied samples that represented acute and convalescent COVID-19. In each case, the material was cDNA or gDNA derived from T cells, B-cell-depleted T cells, or PBMCs.

CDR3 length: 12 amino acids. The germline gives CDR1 ENHRY, CDR2 SYGVKD. V dropped 11 bases and J dropped 4 bases, with 12 bases sitting between them. Assay used: immunoSEQ multiplex PCR; TCRdb lists only in-frame clones, some missing. The sample carries fewer than 250,000 clones, over 80% recorded once. The TCR sequence derives from a woman aged 60-70 years with active or convalescent COVID-19. Sample: peripheral blood. The chain recombines TRBV10-3 with TRBJ1-5; D is unresolved. In nucleotides, the CDR3 is TGTGCCGCCTCGGGGTCGAATCAGCCCCAGCATTTT. Protein sequence: CAASGSNQPQHF.